This T cell receptor (beta chain) was captured in a study of blood T cell repertoires in COVID-19. Study in general: COVID-19 samples collected from the United States, Italy and Spain covered acute and convalescent phases. Sample material is recorded as cDNA or gDNA derived from T cells, B-cell-depleted T cells, or PBMCs.

With 3 bases clipped from V and 4 bases from J, the junction kept 3 bases outside the gene matches. The CDR3 runs to 14 residues. Germline CDR1 SGDLS, CDR2 YYNGEE. Original data processing: By means of reference gene primer amplification, nucleated cell counts were estimated. Profiled with immunoSEQ multiplex PCR; TCRdb holds only in-frame clones, not every one. Clone size and V and J calls were adopted from that table, with D and trimming inferred from the DNA. The table lists approximately 66,000 clones, 70% to 90% of them singletons. The V and J genes are TRBV9 and TRBJ2-1, with TRBD2 matching 8 bases. Sequencing was done on a sample of peripheral blood. This receptor was obtained from a man aged 55 to 70 with acute or convalescent COVID-19. The CDR3 region is CASSGGGFYNEQFF. CDR3 nucleotide sequence: TGTGCCAGCAGCGGCGGGGGGTTTTACAATGAGCAGTTCTTC. Filled out from reference TRBV9 and TRBJ2-1, the complete variable domain reads DSGVTQTPKHLITATGQRVTLRCSPRSGDLSVYWYQQSLDQGLQFLIQYYNGEERAKGNILERFSAQQFPDLHSELNLSSLELGDSALYFCASSGGGFYNEQFFGPGTRLTVL.